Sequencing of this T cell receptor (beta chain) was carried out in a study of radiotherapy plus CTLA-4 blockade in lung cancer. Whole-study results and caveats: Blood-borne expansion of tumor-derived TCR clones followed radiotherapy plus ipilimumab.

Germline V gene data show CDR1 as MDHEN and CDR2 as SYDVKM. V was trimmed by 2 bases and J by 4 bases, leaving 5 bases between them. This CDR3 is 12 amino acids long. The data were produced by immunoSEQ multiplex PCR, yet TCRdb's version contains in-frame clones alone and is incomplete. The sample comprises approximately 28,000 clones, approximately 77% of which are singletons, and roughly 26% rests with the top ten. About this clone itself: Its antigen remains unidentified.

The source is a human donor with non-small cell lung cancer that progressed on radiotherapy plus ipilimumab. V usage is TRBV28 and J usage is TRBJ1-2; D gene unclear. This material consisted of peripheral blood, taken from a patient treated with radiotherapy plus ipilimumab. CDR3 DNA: TGTGCCAGCAGTTTAAGCGCCTATGGCTACACCTTC. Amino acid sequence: CASSLSAYGYTF.